These 7 T cell receptor beta chains were all obtained from the same sample, sequenced in a study of CD8 T cells in ankylosing spondylitis. TCRdb re-analysed the 5' RACE reads in MiXCR, keeping a single row per CDR3 protein. The sample lists around 320,000 distinct CDR3 sequences, less than 25% occurring once. The specimen was blood, either unsorted or a sorted T cell fraction (not recorded which). These receptors were collected from a female donor with ankylosing spondylitis or in good health (not recorded which).

There are many counts of this clonotype. CDR3 region: CASSMTVAGTHEQYF. Written as DNA, the CDR3 is TGTGCCAGCAGTATGACTGTTGCGGGGACCCACGAGCAGTACTTC. V is TRBV12-3 or TRBV12-4 and J is TRBJ2-7, with D perhaps TRBD2 (6 bases). The CDR3 contains 15 residues. V shed 5 bases and J shed 5 bases, with 19 bases lying between them.

J is TRBJ1-5 and V is TRBV2; no reliable D call. The germline V and J ends were trimmed by 1 base and 6 bases, with 4 bases remaining between them. Per the germline V gene, CDR1 is SNHLY and CDR2 is FYNNEI. The CDR3 sequence is 12 residues long. CDR3 bases: TGTGCCAGCAGTGAAGGAGGTCAGCCCCAGCATTTT. This encodes CASSEGGQPQHF.

There are many counts of this clonotype. The V and J genes are TRBV5-5 and TRBJ1-1; D not resolved. Trimming stripped 0 bases from V and 3 bases from J, with 12 bases between. The CDR3 is 15 residues long. Per the germline V gene, CDR1 is SGHKS and CDR2 is YYEKEE (reference sequence). This CDR3 reads CASSLDGVGDTEAFF. The CDR3 DNA follows: TGTGCCAGCAGCTTGGACGGAGTAGGAGACACTGAAGCTTTCTTT.

This clonotype was picked up many times. The V call is TRBV20-1, the J call TRBJ1-6; D may be TRBD1 (5 bases). Between the trimmed V and J ends, which lost 0 bases and 7 bases, there was a span of 13 bases. Germline lookup yields CDR1 DFQATT and CDR2 SNEGSKA (reference sequence). The CDR3 runs to 15 residues. The CDR3 region is CSARDLGTTNSPLHF. CDR3 bases: TGCAGTGCTAGAGATCTAGGGACTACGAATTCACCCCTCCACTTT.

This clonotype has at least ten counts. This chain links TRBV20-1 with TRBJ2-3, with 9 nucleotides matching TRBD2. The germline V gene has CDR1 DFQATT and CDR2 SNEGSKA (reference sequence). V gave up 6 bases and J gave up 3 bases; unmatched junction bases: 10. The CDR3 totals 15 residues. The CDR3 loop is CSAPIWAGGTDTQYF. The CDR3 nucleotides are TGCAGTGCCCCTATATGGGCGGGAGGGACAGATACGCAGTATTTT.

This clonotype occurred once. This chain uses TRBV18 with TRBJ1-2; TRBD1 might be the D (6 bases). The germline V gene has CDR1 KGHSH and CDR2 LQKENI. Deletions cut 5 bases from V and 4 bases from J, with 20 bases between. The CDR3 has 16 amino acids. The CDR3 DNA follows: TGTGCCAGCTCAACGGGGCCCGGGGGCTCCGTCTATGGCTACACCTTC. This sequence encodes CASSTGPGGSVYGYTF.

This clonotype was recorded a few times. V is TRBV11-3 and J is TRBJ2-3, with unresolved D. Germline V gene sequence: CDR1 SGHNT, CDR2 YENEEA. V lost 0 bases and J 8 bases, leaving 15 bases between the germline ends. CDR3 length: 15 residues. The CDR3 sequence: CASSLDPAPTGTQYF. The CDR3 DNA reads TGTGCCAGCAGCTTAGACCCAGCTCCCACCGGTACGCAGTATTTT.